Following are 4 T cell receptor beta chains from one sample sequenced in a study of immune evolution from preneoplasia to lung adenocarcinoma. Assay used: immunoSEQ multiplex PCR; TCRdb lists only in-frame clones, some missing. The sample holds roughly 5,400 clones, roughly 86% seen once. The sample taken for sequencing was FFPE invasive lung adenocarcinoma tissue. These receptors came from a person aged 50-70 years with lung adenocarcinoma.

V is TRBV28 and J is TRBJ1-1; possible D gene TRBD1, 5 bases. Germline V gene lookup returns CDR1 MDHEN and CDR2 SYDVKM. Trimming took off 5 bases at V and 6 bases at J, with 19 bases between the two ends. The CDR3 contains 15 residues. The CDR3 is CASSQPKGSLAEAFF. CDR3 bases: TGTGCCAGCAGTCAGCCCAAGGGGAGTTTAGCTGAAGCTTTCTTT.

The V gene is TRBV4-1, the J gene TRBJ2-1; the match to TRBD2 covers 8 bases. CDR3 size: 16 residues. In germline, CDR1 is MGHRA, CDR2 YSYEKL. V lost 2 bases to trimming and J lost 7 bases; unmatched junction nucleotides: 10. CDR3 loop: CASSQYGAGVENEQFF. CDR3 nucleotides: TGCGCCAGCAGCCAATATGGAGCGGGAGTGGAGAATGAGCAGTTCTTC.

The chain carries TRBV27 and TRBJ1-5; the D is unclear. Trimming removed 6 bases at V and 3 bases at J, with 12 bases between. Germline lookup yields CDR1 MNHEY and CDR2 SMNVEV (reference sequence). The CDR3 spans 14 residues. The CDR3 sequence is CASSPGPLNQPQHF. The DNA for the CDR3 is TGTGCCAGCAGCCCCGGGCCTCTCAATCAGCCCCAGCATTTT.

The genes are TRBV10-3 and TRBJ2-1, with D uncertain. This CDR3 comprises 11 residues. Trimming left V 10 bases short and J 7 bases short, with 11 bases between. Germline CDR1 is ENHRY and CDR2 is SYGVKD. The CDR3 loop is CATQSNNEQFF. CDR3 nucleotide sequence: TGTGCCACCCAAAGTAATAATGAGCAGTTCTTC.